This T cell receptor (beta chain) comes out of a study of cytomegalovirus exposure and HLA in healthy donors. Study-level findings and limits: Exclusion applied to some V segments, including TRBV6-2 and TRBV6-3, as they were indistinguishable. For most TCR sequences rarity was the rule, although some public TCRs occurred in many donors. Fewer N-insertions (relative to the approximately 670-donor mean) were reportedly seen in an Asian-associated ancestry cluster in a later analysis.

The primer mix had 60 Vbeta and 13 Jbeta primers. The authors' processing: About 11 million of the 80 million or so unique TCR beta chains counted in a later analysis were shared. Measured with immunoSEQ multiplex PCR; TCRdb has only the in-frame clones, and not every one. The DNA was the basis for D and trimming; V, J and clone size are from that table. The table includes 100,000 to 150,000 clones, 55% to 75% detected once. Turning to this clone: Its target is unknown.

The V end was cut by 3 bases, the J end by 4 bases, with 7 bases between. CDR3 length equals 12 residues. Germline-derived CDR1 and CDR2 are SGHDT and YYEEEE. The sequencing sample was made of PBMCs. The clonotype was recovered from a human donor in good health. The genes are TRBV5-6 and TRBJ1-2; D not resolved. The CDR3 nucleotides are TGTGCCAGCAGCTCGAGGGTCTATGGCTACACCTTC. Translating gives CASSSRVYGYTF. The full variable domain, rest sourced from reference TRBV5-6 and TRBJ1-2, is DAGVTQSPTHLIKTRGQQVTLRCSPKSGHDTVSWYQQALGQGPQFIFQYYEEEERQRGNFPDRFSGHQFPNYSSELNVNALLLGDSALYLCASSSRVYGYTFGSGTRLTVV.